These 18 T cell receptor beta chains came from one sample sequenced in a study of CD4 T cells in relation to SARS-CoV-2 and coronaviruses (dated by TCRdb to the early 2020s). The library was prepared using the immunoSEQ multiplex PCR assay. This immuneACCESS table, as held by TCRdb, lists in-frame sequences with V and J called but not all clones. Of the missing ones, under half trace to an unresolved V gene in checked studies; the others have no known cause. The sample table contains about 29,000 clones; only one count was recorded for around 80% of them. Around 15% of the sample is held by the ten biggest clonotypes. For these receptors, no antigen is known. CD4+ T cells from unexposed donors were collected before the COVID-19 pandemic (2011-2018). After about 10 days of culture, CD4+ T cells were isolated with the EasySep CD4+ T cell isolation kit. Sequenced sample: CD4+ T cells from PBMCs, cultured in vitro. Every receptor here comes from a human donor in good health.

The rearrangement joins TRBV30 to TRBJ2-3, with no clear D. CDR3 length equals 14 residues. The germline V gene encodes CDR1 GTSNPN and CDR2 SVGIG (reference sequence). The germline V and J ends were trimmed by 4 bases and 0 bases, with 11 bases remaining between them. DNA for the CDR3: TGTGCCTGGATTTCGGCCCCTAGCACAGATACGCAGTATTTT. Translated: CAWISAPSTDTQYF. Full variable domain (rest looked up from reference TRBV30 and TRBJ2-3): SQTIHQWPATLVQPVGSPLSLECTVEGTSNPNLYWYRQAAGRGLQLLFYSVGIGQISSEVPQNLSASRPQDRQFILSSKKLLLSDSGFYLCAWISAPSTDTQYFGPGTRLTVL.

The chain recombines TRBV6-5 with TRBJ2-6, with D maybe TRBD2 (5 bases). V was shortened by 6 bases and J by 0 bases, with 6 bases between the two germline ends. The germline CDR1 and CDR2 sequences are MNHEY and SVGAGI. This CDR3 contains 14 residues. This chain's CDR3 is CASRGASGANVLTF. The DNA for the CDR3 is TGTGCCAGCAGGGGAGCCTCTGGGGCCAACGTCCTGACTTTC.

V and J are TRBV2 and TRBJ2-5; 13 positions match TRBD2. V lost 5 bases and J lost 4; bases outside the gene matches: 7. This CDR3 has 16 amino acids. CDR1 and CDR2 (germline): SNHLY, FYNNEI. The CDR3 spells CASSTGTSGAAETQYF. The CDR3 DNA reads as TGTGCCAGCAGTACCGGGACTAGCGGGGCGGCAGAGACCCAGTACTTC.

The V gene is TRBV7-2, the J gene TRBJ1-1, with D possibly being TRBD1 (5 bases). The CDR3 is made up of 15 amino acids. Trimming took 5 bases from V and 1 from J, leaving 14 bases between them. Germline CDR1 SGHTA, CDR2 FQGNSA. The CDR3 sequence is CASSQTGGRNTEAFF. CDR3 nucleotide sequence: TGTGCCAGCAGCCAGACCGGGGGGAGGAACACTGAAGCTTTCTTT.

The chain carries TRBV5-1 and TRBJ1-1; TRBD1 might be the D (6 bases). The germline V gene has CDR1 SGHRS and CDR2 YFSETQ. The CDR3 loop spans 15 amino acids. Trimming removed 4 bases at V and 4 bases at J, with 17 bases between. The CDR3 DNA reads TGCGCCAGCAGCACCGAGGGGGGGGCAAGCACTGAAGCTTTCTTT. Its protein product is CASSTEGGASTEAFF. Looking up the rest from reference TRBV5-1 and TRBJ1-1 gives the full variable domain: KAGVTQTPRYLIKTRGQQVTLSCSPISGHRSVSWYQQTPGQGLQFLFEYFSETQRNKGNFPGRFSGRQFSNSRSEMNVSTLELGDSALYLCASSTEGGASTEAFFGQGTRLTVV.

The chain recombines TRBV5-8 with TRBJ2-7, with D perhaps matching TRBD1 (5 bases). Germline V gives CDR1 SGHTS, CDR2 YDEGEE. The CDR3 has 17 amino acids. Trimming removed 0 bases at V and 4 bases at J, with 20 bases between. The CDR3 sequence is CASSLGRDSRPGYEQYF. Written as DNA, the CDR3 is TGTGCCAGCAGCTTGGGGCGAGACAGCAGGCCAGGGTACGAGCAGTACTTC.

This sequence joins TRBV19 and TRBJ2-1, with TRBD2 matching 10 bases. V shed 1 base, J shed 4 bases, and the junction held 1 base outside the gene matches. Germline CDR1 is LNHDA and CDR2 is SQIVND (reference sequence). The CDR3 loop spans 15 amino acids. The CDR3 loop reads CASSIGTSGYNEQFF. The CDR3 DNA follows: TGTGCCAGTAGTATAGGGACTAGCGGTTACAATGAGCAGTTCTTC.

The chain combines TRBV27 with TRBJ2-1; tentatively, D is TRBD1 (6 bases). The CDR3 totals 14 residues. Looked up from germline, CDR1 is MNHEY and CDR2 is SMNVEV (reference sequence). V was shortened by 4 bases and J by 6 bases, with 13 bases between the two germline ends. This CDR3 is CASSSSTGINEQFF. The CDR3 DNA sequence: TGTGCCAGCAGTTCATCCACAGGGATCAATGAGCAGTTCTTC.

There are a few counts of this clone. The chain recombines TRBV2 with TRBJ1-2; 9 nucleotides match TRBD1. Looked up from germline, CDR1 is SNHLY and CDR2 is FYNNEI. Losses at the gene ends were 6 bases for V and 4 bases for J; bases not matched to a gene: 6. This CDR3 is 14 amino acids long. The CDR3 nucleotides are TGTGCCAGCAGACCGGGACAGGGAAGCTATGGCTACACCTTC. This sequence encodes CASRPGQGSYGYTF.

This chain uses TRBV7-2 with TRBJ1-1; 7 nucleotides agree with TRBD1. With 8 bases clipped from V and 0 bases from J, the junction kept 9 bases outside the gene matches. CDR1 and CDR2 (germline): SGHTA, FQGNSA. The CDR3 sequence is 15 residues long. CDR3 loop: CASAGGGTMNTEAFF. Here the CDR3 DNA reads TGTGCCAGCGCAGGGGGAGGGACAATGAACACTGAAGCTTTCTTT.

The V gene is TRBV27, the J gene TRBJ1-1; no definite D call. Trimming took off 0 bases at V and 3 bases at J, with 11 bases between the two ends. CDR3 length: 15 residues. The germline CDR1 and CDR2 sequences are MNHEY and SMNVEV (reference sequence). The CDR3 coding sequence is TGTGCCAGCAGTTTATCTTTCCCCGGAGACACTGAAGCTTTCTTT. It is translated as CASSLSFPGDTEAFF.

J is TRBJ2-7 and V is TRBV7-9; D is undetermined. Trimming left V 6 bases short and J 5 bases short, with 11 bases between. This CDR3 comprises 12 residues. Germline V gene data show CDR1 as SEHNR and CDR2 as FQNEAQ (reference sequence). The CDR3 bases are TGTGCCAGCAGTGACGCACGGAACGAGCAGTACTTC. Amino acid sequence: CASSDARNEQYF. Complete variable domain (other parts from reference TRBV7-9 and TRBJ2-7): DTGVSQNPRHKITKRGQNVTFRCDPISEHNRLYWYRQTLGQGPEFLTYFQNEAQLEKSRLLSDRFSAERPKGSFSTLEIQRTEQGDSAMYLCASSDARNEQYFGPGTRLTVT.

V is TRBV7-2 and J is TRBJ2-2, with TRBD2 identical over 13 bases. CDR1 and CDR2 from the germline V gene are SGHTA and FQGNSA. V trimming: 1 base; J trimming: 5 bases; junction bases outside the gene matches: 7. The CDR3 loop spans 18 amino acids. In nucleotides, the CDR3 is TGTGCCAGCAGCTTAGTCGGACTAGCGGGAGCGGGGACCGGGGAGCTGTTTTTT. As protein: CASSLVGLAGAGTGELFF. The full variable domain, with the rest looked up from reference TRBV7-2 and TRBJ2-2, is GAGVSQSPSNKVTEKGKDVELRCDPISGHTALYWYRQSLGQGLEFLIYFQGNSAPDKSGLPSDRFSAERTGGSVSTLTIQRTQQEDSAVYLCASSLVGLAGAGTGELFFGEGSRLTVL.

CDR3 nucleotides: TGTGCCAGCGATACCCGGGGAGGGAGGGCCCCGGTCGATCGTGAGCAGTTCTTC. Residues: CASDTRGGRAPVDREQFF. The rearrangement joins TRBV7-8 to TRBJ2-1, with 7 bases aligning to TRBD2. Germline CDR1 SGHVS, CDR2 FQNEAQ. This CDR3 spans 18 amino acids. With 8 bases clipped from V and 9 bases from J, the junction kept 25 bases outside the gene matches.

The chain employs TRBV19 and TRBJ1-2, with TRBD1 matching 8 bases. Trimming cost V 8 bases and J 5 bases; bases outside gene matches: 7. Germline V CDR1 and CDR2: LNHDA, SQIVND (reference sequence). This CDR3 contains 13 residues. Here the CDR3 reads CASRQGPGYGYTF. CDR3 sequence (DNA): TGTGCCAGTCGACAGGGGCCTGGGTATGGCTACACCTTC.

This clone was seen once. V usage is TRBV3-1 (or the pseudogene TRBV3-2) and J usage is TRBJ2-1; no definite D call. The CDR3 runs 14 residues. The germline V gene has CDR1 LGHDT and CDR2 YNNKEL (reference sequence). V was cut by 3 bases and J by 6 bases, with 12 bases left in between. CDR3 DNA sequence: TGTGCCAGCAGCCATCCCGACCCTTCCAATGAGCAGTTCTTC. Translated: CASSHPDPSNEQFF.

The CDR3 is CASSPMGTGGETQYF. The CDR3, as DNA: TGTGCCAGCAGTCCGATGGGGACAGGAGGAGAGACCCAGTACTTC. The chain carries TRBV2 and TRBJ2-5; 8 positions agree with TRBD1. CDR3 length equals 15 residues. Germline CDR1 and CDR2: SNHLY and FYNNEI. V was clipped by 5 bases and J by 4 bases; unmatched bases: 9.

The genes are TRBV29-1 and TRBJ2-5; no reliable D call. This CDR3 is 15 amino acids long. The V end lost 4 bases, the J end lost 1 base, and 16 bases lay between the germline ends. In germline, CDR1 is SQVTM, CDR2 ANQGSEA. The chain's CDR3 is CSVVPRQRTQETQYF. CDR3 bases: TGCAGCGTTGTCCCTAGGCAGCGAACCCAAGAGACCCAGTACTTC.